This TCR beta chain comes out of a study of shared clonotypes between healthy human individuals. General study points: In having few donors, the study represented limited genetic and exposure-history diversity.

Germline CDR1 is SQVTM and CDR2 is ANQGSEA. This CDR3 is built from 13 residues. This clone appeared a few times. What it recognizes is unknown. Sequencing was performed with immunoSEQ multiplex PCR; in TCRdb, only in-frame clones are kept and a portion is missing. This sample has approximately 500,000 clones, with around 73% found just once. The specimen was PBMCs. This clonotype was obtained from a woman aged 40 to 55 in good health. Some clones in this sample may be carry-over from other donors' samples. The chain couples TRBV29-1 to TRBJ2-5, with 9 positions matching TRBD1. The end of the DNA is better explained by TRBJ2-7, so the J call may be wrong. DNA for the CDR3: TGCAGCGCGACGGGACAGGGAGGGCACGAGCAGTACTTC. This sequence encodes CSATGQGGHEQYF.